This TCR beta chain was obtained from a study of blood T cells in healthy people across ages. General study findings and limits: Roughly linearly, TCR beta diversity per million T cells fell as age increased.

This clonotype was seen ten or more times. Its target is not known. Primed by a sample-barcoded 5' primer and a J-beta primer mix, a second PCR proceeded for 7 to 11 cycles. Via MiXCR, TCRdb re-called the 5' RACE reads, giving one row per CDR3 protein. Of some 900,000 distinct CDR3 sequences listed, under 35% were seen once; the top ten hold 17%. Looked up from germline, CDR1 is MNHEY and CDR2 is SVGEGT. The CDR3 is made up of 15 amino acids. V dropped 6 bases and J dropped 0 bases, with 12 bases sitting between them. The TCR was taken from a woman older than 75 in good health. This sequence joins TRBV6-2 or TRBV6-3 and TRBJ2-4, with D possibly being TRBD2 (6 bases). The sequenced material came from blood. The CDR3 DNA reads as TGTGCCAGCAGCCGCGGGGCCATAGCCAAAAACATTCAGTACTTC. Its translation: CASSRGAIAKNIQYF.